The 29 T cell receptor beta chains presented below share a single source sample, sequenced in a study of blood T cell repertoires in COVID-19. Profiling relied on immunoSEQ multiplex PCR, and the TCRdb table lists in-frame clones only, not all of them. The repertoire consists of 450,000 or so clones, with roughly 89% occurring once and the leading ten covering roughly 1%. What was sequenced was peripheral blood. The receptors were gathered from a man in his late teens or twenties with COVID-19, enrolled during active disease.

The rearrangement uses TRBV5-6 and TRBJ1-1; no definite D call. V lost 4 bases and J 5 bases, leaving 9 bases between the germline ends. The length of the CDR3 is 12 residues. In germline, CDR1 is SGHDT, CDR2 YYEEEE. Written as DNA, the CDR3 is TGTGCCAGCAGCCAATGGACTACTGAAGCTTTCTTT. Translation: CASSQWTTEAFF.

The chain employs TRBV9 and TRBJ2-4, with 7 bases identical to TRBD1. Germline V gene lookup returns CDR1 SGDLS and CDR2 YYNGEE. The length of the CDR3 is 15 residues. V lost 0 bases, J lost 7 bases, and 7 bases stayed unmatched. The CDR3 DNA reads as TGTGCCAGCAGCGTAGGCGGACAGGTGGGCAACATTCAGTACTTC. Protein: CASSVGGQVGNIQYF.

The chain couples TRBV5-4 to TRBJ2-7, with no clear D. From germline, CDR1 is SGHNT and CDR2 YYREEE (reference sequence). The CDR3 runs 14 residues. Trimming shortened V by 0 bases and J by 3 bases, and 10 bases separated the two germline ends. CDR3 coding DNA: TGTGCCAGCAGCTTGGTTGGGCCCTTCTACGAGCAGTACTTC. This encodes CASSLVGPFYEQYF. The full variable domain, rest sourced from reference TRBV5-4 and TRBJ2-7, is ETGVTQSPTHLIKTRGQQVTLRCSSQSGHNTVSWYQQALGQGPQFIFQYYREEENGRGNFPPRFSGLQFPNYSSELNVNALELDDSALYLCASSLVGPFYEQYFGPGTRLTVT.

This chain joins TRBV15 and TRBJ2-3, with D possibly being TRBD2 (7 bases). The germline gives CDR1 LNHNV, CDR2 YYDKDF (reference sequence). This CDR3 is built from 15 residues. V lost 8 bases to trimming and J lost 1 base, with 16 bases between them. CDR3 region: CATQAGGGGTDTQYF. CDR3 nucleotide sequence: TGTGCCACCCAAGCAGGAGGGGGGGGCACAGATACGCAGTATTTT.

The chain couples TRBV10-2 to TRBJ2-7, with 7 bases that match TRBD2. V lost 6 bases to trimming and J lost 5 bases; unmatched junction nucleotides: 13. The CDR3 has 15 residues. The germline gives CDR1 WSHSY, CDR2 SAAADI. CDR3 residues: CASSELARVSDEQYF. DNA of the CDR3: TGCGCCAGCAGCGAACTAGCGAGGGTTAGTGACGAGCAGTACTTC.

The chain joins TRBV29-1 to TRBJ1-2; a weak D match, TRBD1 (5 bases). The CDR3 extends over 17 amino acids. Looked up from germline, CDR1 is SQVTM and CDR2 is ANQGSEA. V lost 7 bases, J lost 0 bases, and 24 bases lay in between. As DNA, the CDR3 is TGCAGCGCCGAAATCCGGGACTACAAGGGGTCTAACTATGGCTACACCTTC. The encoded protein is CSAEIRDYKGSNYGYTF.

This clone came up once. The chain uses TRBV9 and TRBJ1-1; weak D call: TRBD1 (6 bases). Germline lookup yields CDR1 SGDLS and CDR2 YYNGEE. V dropped 2 bases and J dropped 2 bases, with 10 bases sitting between them. CDR3 length: 14 residues. As DNA, the CDR3 is TGTGCCAGCAGCGTTAAGGGGGTTAACACTGAAGCTTTCTTT. Translating gives CASSVKGVNTEAFF.

The CDR3 DNA follows: TGTGCCAGCAGTTTTGGTTTTGGAGGGGCCACTGAAGCTTTCTTT. It specifies CASSFGFGGATEAFF. The rearrangement uses TRBV27 and TRBJ1-1; D may be TRBD1 (5 bases). V lost 3 bases, J lost 4 bases, and 15 bases lay in between. Germline CDR1 MNHEY, CDR2 SMNVEV (reference sequence). The CDR3 has 15 amino acids.

This sequence joins TRBV7-2 and TRBJ1-2, with D perhaps TRBD1 (5 bases). The CDR3 contains 14 residues. V was cut by 4 bases and J by 3 bases, with 12 bases left in between. Germline V gene data show CDR1 as SGHTA and CDR2 as FQGNSA. The CDR3 DNA reads TGTGCCAGCAGCTCGTTCCAGGGTTACTATGGCTACACCTTC. It encodes CASSSFQGYYGYTF.

The chain links TRBV6-5 to TRBJ2-2; TRBD2 matches 7 bases. This CDR3 is 15 amino acids long. CDR1 is MNHEY and CDR2 is SVGAGI in the germline V gene. Trimming took 6 bases from V and 4 from J; bases not matched to a gene: 8. CDR3: CASRNGLVFTGELFF. For the CDR3, the DNA is TGTGCCAGCAGGAATGGACTAGTTTTCACCGGGGAGCTGTTTTTT.

This chain connects TRBV4-1 to TRBJ2-1; 11 nucleotides line up with TRBD2. This CDR3 comprises 18 residues. V shed 0 bases, J shed 8 bases, and the junction held 12 bases outside the gene matches. CDR1 MGHRA and CDR2 YSYEKL come from the germline V gene. CDR3 in DNA: TGCGCCAGCAGCCAAGACCCGATGACTAGCGGGATTGTCGATGAGCAGTTCTTC. This encodes CASSQDPMTSGIVDEQFF.

The gene calls are TRBV27 and TRBJ1-2; no reliable D call. V gave up 0 bases and J gave up 7 bases, with 15 bases separating them. The CDR3 is 15 residues long. CDR1 MNHEY and CDR2 SMNVEV come from the germline V gene (reference sequence). The CDR3 DNA follows: TGTGCCAGCAGTTTATCCCGTAGTAACGCTCGTGGCTACACCTTC. Translation gives CASSLSRSNARGYTF.

The rearrangement links TRBV11-3 to TRBJ1-1; D not certain. Germline assignment: CDR1 SGHNT and CDR2 YENEEA. Trimming cost V 5 bases and J 0 bases, with 13 bases left between them. The CDR3 has 15 amino acids. For the CDR3, the DNA is TGTGCCAGCAGCGAACTAGGGATGATGAACACTGAAGCTTTCTTT. Its translation is CASSELGMMNTEAFF.

Only a few counts were recorded for this clone. This rearrangement joins TRBV5-1 to TRBJ2-2; the D gene is possibly TRBD2 (5 bases). This CDR3 spans 15 amino acids. Germline CDR1 reads SGHRS; CDR2 reads YFSETQ. Trimming left V 4 bases short and J 1 base short, with 11 bases between. CDR3 bases: TGCGCCAGCAGCACTAGGACGGAGAACACCGGGGAGCTGTTTTTT. Its protein is CASSTRTENTGELFF.

The chain combines TRBV6-5 with TRBJ1-4; D remains ambiguous. The CDR3 is 15 amino acids. Germline CDR1 MNHEY, CDR2 SVGAGI. Trimming pared 8 bases from V and 0 bases from J, leaving 13 bases between. The CDR3 is CASGLRAATNEKLFF. As DNA, the CDR3 is TGTGCCAGCGGATTGAGGGCCGCAACTAATGAAAAACTGTTTTTT.

The V call is TRBV5-1, the J call TRBJ1-2; 10 positions match TRBD1. The trim removed 4 bases at V and 8 bases at J, leaving 5 bases unmatched. Germline V lookup: CDR1 SGHRS, CDR2 YFSETQ. The CDR3 spans 13 residues. The CDR3 nucleotides read TGCGCCAGCAGCACCGGGACAGGGGCGGGCTACACCTTC. This sequence encodes CASSTGTGAGYTF.

The gene calls are TRBV13 and TRBJ1-4, with 10 positions matching TRBD1. Looked up from germline, CDR1 is PRHDT and CDR2 is FYEKMQ (reference sequence). V was clipped by 5 bases and J by 8 bases; unmatched bases: 8. The CDR3 is 15 amino acids. The CDR3 protein is CASSHRTGGGEKLFF. The CDR3 nucleotides read TGTGCCAGCAGCCACAGGACAGGGGGAGGCGAAAAACTGTTTTTT. The entire variable domain, with the rest obtained from reference TRBV13 and TRBJ1-4, is as follows: AAGVIQSPRHLIKEKRETATLKCYPIPRHDTVYWYQQGPGQDPQFLISFYEKMQSDKGSIPDRFSAQQFSDYHSELNMSSLELGDSALYFCASSHRTGGGEKLFFGSGTQLSVL.

The chain couples TRBV5-4 to TRBJ2-1; 9 bases fit TRBD2. Germline CDR1 is SGHNT and CDR2 is YYREEE (reference sequence). This CDR3 region has 15 residues. Trimming cost V 1 base and J 4 bases; bases outside gene matches: 3. CDR3 nucleotides: TGTGCCAGCAGCTTGCGTAGCGGGAGTTACAATGAGCAGTTCTTC. Its translation is CASSLRSGSYNEQFF.

This chain joins TRBV12-3 or TRBV12-4 and TRBJ1-4; D not resolved. This CDR3 region has 13 residues. The V and J ends lost 4 bases and 0 bases respectively, with 3 bases between them. In DNA, the CDR3 is TGTGCCAGCAGTTCGTCAACTAATGAAAAACTGTTTTTT. Translating gives CASSSSTNEKLFF.

The CDR3 loop reads CASSEALRSPLHF. CDR3 coding DNA: TGTGCCAGCAGTGAAGCCCTCAGATCACCCCTCCACTTT. The V call is TRBV6-1, the J call TRBJ1-6; D remains ambiguous. Germline V gives CDR1 MNHNS, CDR2 SASEGT. This CDR3 region has 13 residues. V lost 0 bases and J 10 bases, leaving 7 bases between the germline ends.

Concerning this clone: Other DNA sequences within the sample encode an identical CDR3. J is TRBJ2-3 and V is TRBV2; D unclear. Germline V gene data show CDR1 as SNHLY and CDR2 as FYNNEI. The CDR3 length is 14 residues. V was pared by 1 base and J by 2 bases, with 7 bases between. The CDR3 nucleotides are TGTGCCAGCAGTGAAGGCCTATCCACAGATACGCAGTATTTT. Translating it yields CASSEGLSTDTQYF.

The V and J genes are TRBV5-4 and TRBJ2-5, with 10 bases that match TRBD2. Germline CDR1 and CDR2: SGHNT and YYREEE (reference sequence). The V gene end was trimmed by 6 bases and the J gene end by 5 bases; junction bases not matched to a gene: 10. This CDR3 is 15 amino acids long. CDR3 protein: CASKLGGTSVETQYF. CDR3 nucleotides: TGTGCCAGCAAACTCGGGGGGACTAGCGTCGAGACCCAGTACTTC.

This clone has more than one count but fewer than ten. V gene TRBV6-2 or TRBV6-3 combines with J gene TRBJ1-5; 10 bases align to TRBD1. Unmatched junction bases numbered 9, after V lost 5 bases and J lost 5 bases. The CDR3 is 16 residues long. The germline V gene has CDR1 MNHEY and CDR2 SVGEGT. The CDR3 protein is CASSRPSGTGDQPQHF. The CDR3 region has the DNA TGTGCCAGCAGTCGACCCTCCGGGACAGGGGATCAGCCCCAGCATTTT.

For this clone: Other nucleotide sequences in the sample specify the same CDR3. This rearrangement joins TRBV30 to TRBJ1-5; no firm D call. Germline CDR1 GTSNPN, CDR2 SVGIG (reference sequence). Trimming took 2 bases from V and 2 from J, leaving 7 bases between them. This CDR3 is built from 13 residues. Written as DNA, the CDR3 is TGTGCCTGGAGTAGCGGTGGCAATCAGCCCCAGCATTTT. Encoded protein: CAWSSGGNQPQHF. The variable domain in full, completed from reference TRBV30 and TRBJ1-5, reads SQTIHQWPATLVQPVGSPLSLECTVEGTSNPNLYWYRQAAGRGLQLLFYSVGIGQISSEVPQNLSASRPQDRQFILSSKKLLLSDSGFYLCAWSSGGNQPQHFGDGTRLSIL.

This rearrangement joins TRBV5-1 to TRBJ1-3, with D possibly being TRBD1 (5 bases). V dropped 0 bases and J dropped 1 base, with 14 bases sitting between them. Germline V gene data show CDR1 as SGHRS and CDR2 as YFSETQ. This CDR3 region has 17 residues. CDR3 DNA sequence: TGCGCCAGCAGCTTGGCCATCCATCAGGGATCTGGAAACACCATATATTTT. Encoded protein: CASSLAIHQGSGNTIYF.

The CDR3 bases are TGTGCCATCAGGAGGGGGACAGGGACCTACGAGCAGTACTTC. Residues: CAIRRGTGTYEQYF. The chain links TRBV10-3 to TRBJ2-7, with TRBD1 identical over 9 bases. Germline V gene lookup returns CDR1 ENHRY and CDR2 SYGVKD. V trimming: 6 bases; J trimming: 2 bases; junction bases outside the gene matches: 5. CDR3 size: 14 residues.

The chain joins TRBV5-1 to TRBJ2-1; 8 bases are shared with TRBD1. Trimming took 1 base from V and 5 from J; bases not matched to a gene: 5. Germline V gives CDR1 SGHRS, CDR2 YFSETQ. This CDR3 is built from 15 residues. CDR3 loop: CASSLLGTGHNEQFF. CDR3 coding DNA: TGCGCCAGCAGCTTGTTGGGGACAGGTCACAATGAGCAGTTCTTC.

The V and J genes are TRBV7-9 and TRBJ2-5; TRBD1 matches 8 bases. V dropped 5 bases and J dropped 3; count of bases not matched to a gene: 5. The CDR3 is 14 residues long. CDR1 and CDR2 from the germline V gene are SEHNR and FQNEAQ (reference sequence). The CDR3: CASSQTGAKETQYF. CDR3 in DNA: TGTGCCAGCAGCCAGACAGGGGCCAAAGAGACCCAGTACTTC.

The chain carries TRBV5-8 and TRBJ2-7; TRBD2 might be the D (5 bases). Germline V gene sequence: CDR1 SGHTS, CDR2 YDEGEE. V was cut by 7 bases and J by 0 bases, with 8 bases left in between. CDR3 length: 12 amino acids. In DNA form, the CDR3 reads TGTGCCAGCCGAGGGAGCTCCTACGAGCAGTACTTC. It encodes CASRGSSYEQYF.